These 31 T cell receptor beta chains share one sample of origin, sequenced in a study of CD8 T cells in ankylosing spondylitis. MiXCR, applied by TCRdb to the 5' RACE reads, yields one record per CDR3 protein. The sample holds around 25,000 distinct CDR3 sequences, 10% to 15% seen once. The sample consisted of blood. The receptors here all came from a male donor with ankylosing spondylitis or in good health (not recorded which).

This clonotype was detected only a few times. The genes are TRBV27 and TRBJ2-7; 8 positions match TRBD1. After removal of 4 bases from V and 6 bases from J, the junction contained 2 bases not matched to a gene. The CDR3 length is 12 residues. Germline V gene data show CDR1 as MNHEY and CDR2 as SMNVEV (reference sequence). As DNA, the CDR3 is TGTGCCAGCAGTTCAGGGGGCGGCGAGCAGTACTTC. Translating gives CASSSGGGEQYF.

This sequence joins TRBV28 and TRBJ2-7; D call uncertain. Trimming shortened V by 2 bases and J by 3 bases, and 8 bases separated the two germline ends. The germline gives CDR1 MDHEN, CDR2 SYDVKM. CDR3 length: 13 amino acids. Written as DNA, the CDR3 is TGTGCCAGCAGTTTACGAGTGATCTACGAGCAGTACTTC. This encodes CASSLRVIYEQYF.

This clonotype has only a few counts. This chain connects TRBV7-8 to TRBJ2-2, with D possibly TRBD2 on 5 matching bases. With 7 bases removed from V and 3 bases from J, the gap between germline ends came to 18 bases. Per the germline V gene, CDR1 is SGHVS and CDR2 is FQNEAQ. This CDR3 has 16 amino acids. In DNA, the CDR3 is TGTGCCAGCACCCGAAATAGGAGGATTTACACCGGGGAGCTGTTTTTT. Amino acid sequence: CASTRNRRIYTGELFF.

There are many counts of this clonotype. The genes are TRBV24-1 and TRBJ1-1; D is unclear. The germline V gene has CDR1 KGHDR and CDR2 SFDVKD. The CDR3 runs to 12 residues. Trimming removed 1 base from V and 2 bases from J, with 1 base in between. CDR3 protein: CATSDLNTEAFF. CDR3 DNA: TGTGCCACCAGTGATTTAAACACTGAAGCTTTCTTT.

This clonotype was seen a handful of times. The V call is TRBV28, the J call TRBJ2-3, with TRBD2 matching over 16 bases. This CDR3 spans 19 amino acids. Germline CDR1 MDHEN, CDR2 SYDVKM. Unmatched junction bases numbered 14, after V lost 6 bases and J lost 5 bases. This CDR3 reads CASSGGLGTSGGAKDTQYF. The CDR3 nucleotides are TGTGCCAGCAGCGGAGGCCTAGGGACTAGCGGGGGGGCTAAAGATACGCAGTATTTT.

This clonotype was detected ten times or more. V usage is TRBV29-1 and J usage is TRBJ1-4, with no clear D. The CDR3 has 13 residues. The germline V gene encodes CDR1 SQVTM and CDR2 ANQGSEA. V was cut by 6 bases and J by 3 bases, with 11 bases left in between. The CDR3 region has the DNA TGCAGCGTGGCTTGGAGGCCTAATGAAAAACTGTTTTTT. Translated: CSVAWRPNEKLFF.

This clonotype was seen more than once but under ten times. The CDR3 reads CASSLNPGYEQYV. CDR3 nucleotide sequence: TGTGCCAGCAGCTTAAATCCCGGTTACGAGCAGTACGTC. The V gene is TRBV7-2, the J gene TRBJ2-7; D unclear. V was cut by 2 bases and J by 4 bases, with 9 bases left in between. The CDR3 length is 13 residues. Germline assignment: CDR1 SGHTA and CDR2 FQGNSA.

This clonotype has a count of ten or more. The V call is TRBV25-1, the J call TRBJ1-5; perhaps TRBD1 as D (5 bases). The CDR3 covers 14 residues. Germline lookup yields CDR1 MGHDK and CDR2 SYGVNS. With 2 bases removed from V and 7 bases from J, the gap between germline ends came to 12 bases. In nucleotides, the CDR3 is TGTGCCAGCAGTGAAGAGTCAGGGACCCAGCCCCAGCATTTT. It translates to CASSEESGTQPQHF.

This clonotype was seen ten or more times. The rearrangement joins TRBV5-6 to TRBJ2-3, with D perhaps matching TRBD2 (7 bases). Trimming removed 4 bases at V and 4 bases at J, with 13 bases between. The CDR3 runs to 14 residues. Germline V CDR1 and CDR2: SGHDT, YYEEEE. The CDR3 loop is CASSKQGGADTQYF. Written as DNA, the CDR3 is TGTGCCAGCAGCAAACAGGGAGGGGCAGATACGCAGTATTTT. Together with reference TRBV5-6 and TRBJ2-3, the CDR3 gives the full variable domain: DAGVTQSPTHLIKTRGQQVTLRCSPKSGHDTVSWYQQALGQGPQFIFQYYEEEERQRGNFPDRFSGHQFPNYSSELNVNALLLGDSALYLCASSKQGGADTQYFGPGTRLTVL.

This clonotype was seen repeatedly, ten times or more. The V call is TRBV21-1, the J call TRBJ2-7; TRBD2 was called by the table and not checked on the DNA. TRBV21-1 has pseudogene status. This CDR3 comprises 16 residues. The CDR3 DNA reads TGTGCCAGCAGCAAACCCGGGACTATAAGCTCCTACGAGCAGTACTTC. Translated, it gives CASSKPGTISSYEQYF.

V and J are TRBV30 and TRBJ2-2; TRBD1 matches at 9 bases. This CDR3 has 16 residues. CDR1 and CDR2 (germline): GTSNPN, SVGIG (reference sequence). V lost 4 bases, J lost 4 bases, and 10 bases stayed unmatched. The CDR3 loop reads CAWTRRGQGGTGELFF. CDR3 nucleotide sequence: TGTGCCTGGACCAGACGGGGACAGGGCGGCACCGGGGAGCTGTTTTTT.

This clonotype was counted a few times. The rearrangement links TRBV12-3 or TRBV12-4 to TRBJ2-3; D may be TRBD1 (5 bases). Trimming shortened V by 11 bases and J by 5 bases, and 11 bases separated the two germline ends. The CDR3 has 11 amino acids. CDR3 in amino acids: CASGRVDTQYF. CDR3 nucleotides: TGTGCCTCGGGCAGGGTAGATACGCAGTATTTT.

Only a few counts were recorded for this clonotype. This sequence joins TRBV6-6 and TRBJ2-5; D may correspond to TRBD1 or TRBD2 (6 bases each). The CDR3 spans 16 residues. Per germline, CDR1 MNHNY and CDR2 SVGAGI (reference sequence). The V and J ends lost 5 bases and 5 bases respectively, with 21 bases between them. CDR3 in amino acids: CASSEFEPGAGETQYF. The DNA of the CDR3 is TGTGCCAGCAGTGAATTTGAACCGGGGGCCGGGGAGACCCAGTACTTC.

This clonotype turned up a few times. This chain joins TRBV29-1 and TRBJ1-1; no clear D. Germline assignment: CDR1 SQVTM and CDR2 ANQGSEA. This CDR3 has 12 amino acids. Trimming removed 4 bases from V and 5 bases from J, with 11 bases in between. Here the CDR3 DNA reads TGCAGCGTTGCTGCGGTTAGTACTGAAGCTTTCTTT. Residues: CSVAAVSTEAFF.

This clonotype was found a few times. V usage is TRBV20-1 and J usage is TRBJ1-2; 12 bases align to TRBD1. This CDR3 spans 12 amino acids. The ends lost 6 bases at V and 8 bases at J; junction bases unmatched: 4. CDR1 is DFQATT, CDR2 SNEGSKA, per germline (reference sequence). The CDR3 protein is CSAGQGASGYTF. The CDR3, as DNA: TGCAGTGCGGGACAGGGGGCGTCAGGCTACACCTTC.

This clonotype has more than one count but fewer than ten. The gene calls are TRBV12-3 or TRBV12-4 and TRBJ1-4, with D uncertain. Trimming removed 8 bases at V and 4 bases at J, with 11 bases between. The CDR3 runs to 13 residues. The CDR3 DNA reads as TGTGCCAGCCAGGATTCGCTTAATGAAAAACTGTTTTTT. This codes for CASQDSLNEKLFF.

This clonotype was counted only a few times. V and J are TRBV3-1 and TRBJ2-2; 7 bases map to TRBD2. Germline assignment: CDR1 LGHDT and CDR2 YNNKEL (reference sequence). Trimming removed 0 bases from V and 2 bases from J; junction bases left unmatched: 12. There are 19 residues in the CDR3. CDR3 nucleotide sequence: TGTGCCAGCAGCCAAGACCCCCTTAGGCGGGAGAATAACACCGGGGAGCTGTTTTTT. It is translated as CASSQDPLRRENNTGELFF.

The chain combines TRBV4-2 with TRBJ2-3; no clear D. V was pared by 4 bases and J by 2 bases, with 13 bases between. The germline gives CDR1 LGHNA, CDR2 YNFKEQ. The CDR3 runs to 15 residues. CDR3 DNA: TGTGCCAGCAGCCCCCTGGACCTGGACACAGATACGCAGTATTTT. Amino acids: CASSPLDLDTDTQYF.

This chain connects TRBV7-2 to TRBJ2-6, with D possibly TRBD2 on 5 matching bases. Trimming removed 7 bases at V and 6 bases at J, with 16 bases between. The CDR3 extends over 15 amino acids. Germline-derived CDR1 and CDR2 are SGHTA and FQGNSA. This chain's CDR3 is CASTPRGLQANVLTF. DNA of the CDR3: TGTGCCAGCACCCCGCGAGGGCTCCAGGCCAACGTCCTGACTTTC.

This clonotype has at least ten counts. CDR3: CAISDSQTGELFF. The CDR3 bases are TGTGCCATCAGTGACAGCCAAACCGGGGAGCTGTTTTTT. V gene TRBV10-3 combines with J gene TRBJ2-2; no clear D. Germline CDR1 ENHRY, CDR2 SYGVKD. The ends were cut back, 3 bases at V and 5 bases at J, with 7 bases in the middle. The CDR3 sequence is 13 residues long.

The chain employs TRBV5-1 and TRBJ1-1, with D possibly matching TRBD1 (5 bases). Germline V gene sequence: CDR1 SGHRS, CDR2 YFSETQ. Trimming cost V 0 bases and J 4 bases, with 19 bases left between them. The CDR3 sequence is 17 residues long. The CDR3 loop is CASSLAPAGSGSTEAFF. The CDR3 DNA is TGCGCCAGCAGCTTGGCCCCGGCAGGGTCGGGGAGCACTGAAGCTTTCTTT.

The table lists this clonotype with a few counts. The chain joins TRBV20-1 to TRBJ2-2, with D perhaps matching TRBD1 (6 bases). Trimming removed 0 bases from V and 3 bases from J, with 14 bases in between. Per germline, CDR1 DFQATT and CDR2 SNEGSKA (reference sequence). The CDR3 consists of 16 residues. The CDR3 nucleotides are TGCAGTGCTAGAGATCCAGGACAGTCTTACACCGGGGAGCTGTTTTTT. Protein product: CSARDPGQSYTGELFF.

The chain employs TRBV11-3 and TRBJ2-5, with TRBD2 identical over 11 bases. Germline lookup yields CDR1 SGHNT and CDR2 YENEEA. This CDR3 is 15 amino acids long. The V gene end was trimmed by 1 base and the J gene end by 4 bases; junction bases not matched to a gene: 2. The CDR3: CASSLGLAGGETQYF. The CDR3 bases are TGTGCCAGCAGCTTAGGGCTAGCGGGAGGAGAGACCCAGTACTTC.

This clonotype was counted many times. One junction end does not reproduce the germline sequence, and a read error may be involved. The V gene is TRBV11-2, the J gene TRBJ2-1; maybe TRBD2 (5 bases). Germline V lookup: CDR1 SGHAT, CDR2 FQNNGV. The CDR3 is made up of 16 amino acids. CDR3 amino acids: CASSFFGVSSYNEQFF. Here the CDR3 DNA reads TGTGCCAGCAGCTTTTTCGGGGTTAGCTCCTACAATGAGCAGTTTTTC.

This clonotype came up many times. V is TRBV28 and J is TRBJ2-7; 8 bases are a match to TRBD1. J was trimmed by 6 bases and V by 5 bases; bases with no gene match: 6. CDR3 size: 13 residues. The germline CDR1 and CDR2 sequences are MDHEN and SYDVKM. CDR3 in DNA: TGTGCCAGCAGTAGATACAGGGGGATCGAGCAGTACGTC. Its translation: CASSRYRGIEQYV.

There are a few counts of this clonotype. The V and J genes are TRBV12-3 or TRBV12-4 and TRBJ1-5; D remains unclear. This CDR3 is built from 12 residues. V dropped 4 bases and J dropped 3 bases, with 4 bases sitting between them. CDR3 loop: CASSSINQPQHF. DNA of the CDR3: TGTGCCAGCAGTTCCATCAATCAGCCCCAGCATTTT.

The chain is built from TRBV7-9 and TRBJ2-7; TRBD2 agrees at 7 bases. Germline V gene data show CDR1 as SEHNR and CDR2 as FQNEAQ (reference sequence). Losses at the gene ends were 5 bases for V and 3 bases for J; bases not matched to a gene: 10. There are 15 residues in the CDR3. CDR3 coding DNA: TGTGCCAGCAGCAAAGGAGGGGACTACATCTACGAGCAGTACTTC. Its translation is CASSKGGDYIYEQYF.

This clonotype was counted at least ten times. The chain is built from TRBV20-1 and TRBJ2-1, with 7 bases matching TRBD2. The V gene's germline CDR1 is DFQATT and CDR2 SNEGSKA (reference sequence). V lost 0 bases, J lost 7 bases, and 3 bases stayed unmatched. This CDR3 has 13 amino acids. CDR3 protein: CSARDPGGNEQFF. DNA of the CDR3: TGCAGTGCTAGAGATCCGGGGGGTAATGAGCAGTTCTTC.

The V and J genes are TRBV20-1 and TRBJ2-2, with a tentative D call TRBD1 (5 bases). Per the germline V gene, CDR1 is DFQATT and CDR2 is SNEGSKA (reference sequence). V was pared by 5 bases and J by 1 base, with 8 bases between. The CDR3 length is 13 residues. The CDR3 nucleotides read TGCAGTGCTCCCGACAGGAACACCGGGGAGCTGTTTTTT. It specifies CSAPDRNTGELFF.

This clonotype was seen a few times. The chain recombines TRBV5-1 with TRBJ2-5, with a possible D match to TRBD1 (6 bases). Germline CDR1 SGHRS, CDR2 YFSETQ. This CDR3 spans 15 amino acids. The germline V and J ends were trimmed by 6 bases and 1 base, with 16 bases remaining between them. The CDR3: CASKLNTGIQETQYF. CDR3 sequence (DNA): TGCGCCAGCAAACTAAACACAGGGATCCAAGAGACCCAGTACTTC.

V gene TRBV4-1 combines with J gene TRBJ2-1; D is unresolved. Germline-derived CDR1 and CDR2 are MGHRA and YSYEKL. Trimming removed 0 bases from V and 8 bases from J, with 5 bases in between. This CDR3 is built from 12 residues. CDR3 residues: CASSQDLDEQFF. The CDR3 nucleotides are TGCGCCAGCAGCCAAGATTTAGATGAGCAGTTCTTC.